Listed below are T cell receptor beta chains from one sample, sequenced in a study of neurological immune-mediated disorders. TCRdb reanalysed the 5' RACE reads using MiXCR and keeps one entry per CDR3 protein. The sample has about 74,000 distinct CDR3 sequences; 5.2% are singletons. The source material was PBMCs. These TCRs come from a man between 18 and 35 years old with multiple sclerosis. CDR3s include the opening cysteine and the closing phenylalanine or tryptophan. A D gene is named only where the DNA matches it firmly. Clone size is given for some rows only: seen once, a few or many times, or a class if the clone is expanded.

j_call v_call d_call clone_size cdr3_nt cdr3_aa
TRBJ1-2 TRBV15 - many TGTGCCACCAGCGCCGTCAGGGAAGGGGGTGGCTACACCTTC CATSAVREGGGYTF
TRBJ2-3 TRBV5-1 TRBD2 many TGCGCCAGCAGCTTGGTTAGCGGGGACACAGATACGCAGTATTTT CASSLVSGDTDTQYF
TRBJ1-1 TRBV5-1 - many TGCGCCAGCAGCTTGGGCGGGGTACGGAACACTGAAGCTTTCTTT CASSLGGVRNTEAFF
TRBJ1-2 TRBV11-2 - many TGTGCCAGCAGCCGGGGATCCTATGGCTACACCTTC CASSRGSYGYTF
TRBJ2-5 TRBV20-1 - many TGCAGTGCTAGCGCAGAGACCCAGTACTTC CSASAETQYF
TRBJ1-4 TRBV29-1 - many TGCAGCGTTGGGTGGGGGTTCAATGAAAAACTGTTTTTT CSVGWGFNEKLFF
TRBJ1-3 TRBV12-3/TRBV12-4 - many TGTGCCAGCAGATTAGAATCTGGAAACACCATATATTTT CASRLESGNTIYF
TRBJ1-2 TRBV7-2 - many TGTGCCAGCAGCTCAGACAGGTCTTTCTATGGCTACACCTTC CASSSDRSFYGYTF
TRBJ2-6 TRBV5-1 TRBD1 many TGCGCCAGCAGCTTGGGACAGGGGGCTTATGGGGCCAACGTCCTGACTTTC CASSLGQGAYGANVLTF
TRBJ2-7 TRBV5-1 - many TGCGCCAGCAGCTTGGGTGGGGGACCAACATCCTACGAGCAGTACTTC CASSLGGGPTSYEQYF
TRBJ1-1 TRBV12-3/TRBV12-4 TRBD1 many TGTGCCAGCAGAGACAGGGCGAACACTGAAGCTTTCTTT CASRDRANTEAFF
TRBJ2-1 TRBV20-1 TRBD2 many TGCAGTGCCAGGGGGACTAGCGGGAGCAGGTCCTACAATGAGCAGTTCTTC CSARGTSGSRSYNEQFF
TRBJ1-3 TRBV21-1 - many TGTGCCAGCAGCAAAGCTCGTAGGCCGGGACAGGGGGCCTCGGGGGGAAACACCATATATTTT CASSKARRPGQGASGGNTIYF
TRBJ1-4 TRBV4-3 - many TGCGCCAGCAGCCAAGGTTTTAGGGAAAAACTGTTTTTT CASSQGFREKLFF
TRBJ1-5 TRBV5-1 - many TGCGCCAGCAGCTTGGATCCAGGCAATCAGCCCCAGCATTTT CASSLDPGNQPQHF
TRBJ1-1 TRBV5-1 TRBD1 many TGCGCCAGCAGCTTGGGGACAGGGGTTGCTTTCTTT CASSLGTGVAFF
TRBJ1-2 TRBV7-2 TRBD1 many TGTGCCAGCAGCTTAAACAGGGGGGGATATGGCTACACCTTC CASSLNRGGYGYTF
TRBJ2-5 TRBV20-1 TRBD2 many TGCAGTGCCACCTATCCAGCGGGAGGGGCGTTGGAAGAGACCCAGTACTTC CSATYPAGGALEETQYF
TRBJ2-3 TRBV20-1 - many TGCAGTGCTAGAGAGCGCCAGGGTGGATCAGATACGCAGTATTTT CSARERQGGSDTQYF
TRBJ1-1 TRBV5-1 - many TGCGCCAGCAGCTTGGCCAAGGGGGGCCGTCGCCCTGAAGCTTTCTTT CASSLAKGGRRPEAFF
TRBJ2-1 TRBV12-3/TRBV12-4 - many TGTGCCAGCAGTTTACCACAGGGTAATAATGAGCAGTTCTTC CASSLPQGNNEQFF
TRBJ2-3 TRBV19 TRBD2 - TGTGCCAGTAGTATTATCGGTTTCGGACTAGCGGGGAGTAGCACAGATACGCAGTATTTT CASSIIGFGLAGSSTDTQYF
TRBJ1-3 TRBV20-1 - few TGCAGTGCTAGGCAGGGTACTAGGACCGGAAAAACCATATATTTT CSARQGTRTGKTIYF
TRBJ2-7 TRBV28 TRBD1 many TGTGCCAGCAGTTTACCCCGGACAGGGAGCTCCTACGAGCAGTACTTC CASSLPRTGSSYEQYF
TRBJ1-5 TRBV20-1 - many TGCAGTGCTCGACCTCGGGACTCCCAGGATCAGCCCCAGCATTTT CSARPRDSQDQPQHF
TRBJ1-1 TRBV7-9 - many TGTGCCAGCAGATCAGGGATGAGCACTGAAGCTTTCTTT CASRSGMSTEAFF
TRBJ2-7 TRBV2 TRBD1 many TGTGCCAGCAGACTTTCCCGGGACAGGGGGGACGAGCAGTACTTC CASRLSRDRGDEQYF
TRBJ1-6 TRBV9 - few TGTGCCAGCAGCGTCGGGGGTAGCTCCTATAATTCACCCCTCAACTTT CASSVGGSSYNSPLNF
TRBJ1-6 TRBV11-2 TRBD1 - TGTGCCAGCAGCTCCTCCGGGACAGGGACCTCACCCCTCAACTTT CASSSSGTGTSPLNF
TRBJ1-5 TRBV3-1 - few TGTGCCAGCAGCCAAGCCCCGGGACGGCCCCAGAATTTT CASSQAPGRPQNF
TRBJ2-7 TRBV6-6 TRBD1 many TGTGCCAGCAGATTAGGACAGGGGGCTTACGAGCAGTACTTC CASRLGQGAYEQYF
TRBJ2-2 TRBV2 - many TGTGCCAGCCTCCGGTCCCCGAACACCGGGGAGCTGTTTTTT CASLRSPNTGELFF
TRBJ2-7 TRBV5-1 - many TGCGCCAGCAGCTGGGCCTCGGGTCACAGCTCCTACGAGCAGTACTTC CASSWASGHSSYEQYF
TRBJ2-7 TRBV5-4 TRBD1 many TGTGCCAGCAGCTTGGATCAGGGGGTCCACGAGCAGTACTTC CASSLDQGVHEQYF
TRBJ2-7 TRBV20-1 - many TGCAGTGCTAGAGGTCCTTTGTGGGGCGGCTCCTACGAGCAGTACTTC CSARGPLWGGSYEQYF
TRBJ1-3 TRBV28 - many TGTGCCAGCAGCCTAGTAGCAGGGGTGAGAAGAAACACCATATATTTT CASSLVAGVRRNTIYF
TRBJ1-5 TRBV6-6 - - TGTGCCAGCAGACCTCAGATTACCAATCAGCCCCAGAATTTT CASRPQITNQPQNF
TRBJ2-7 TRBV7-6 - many TGTGCCAGCAGCTTAGGGGGTCTAGGAGGGAAATACGAGCAGTACTTC CASSLGGLGGKYEQYF
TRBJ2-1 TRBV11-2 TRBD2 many TGTGCCAGCAGCCCAAGACTAGCGGGAGGGCCTTTGGAATTCTTC CASSPRLAGGPLEFF
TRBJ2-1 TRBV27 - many TGTGCCAGCAGTTTAGGGCGGGACATTTCCTACAATGAGCAGTTCTTC CASSLGRDISYNEQFF
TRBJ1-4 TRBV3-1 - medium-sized TGTGCCAGCAGCCATCTTCGGGGGTTTACTAATGAAAAACTGTTTTTT CASSHLRGFTNEKLFF